This T cell receptor (beta chain) came from a study of blood T cells in healthy people across ages. The second PCR ran roughly 7 to 12 cycles with a sample-barcoded 5' primer and J-beta primers. TCRdb reanalysed the 5' RACE reads using MiXCR and keeps one entry per CDR3 protein. The data hold 650,000 or so distinct CDR3 sequences, with approximately 52% observed a single time. Trimming at V came to 0 bases and at J to 4 bases, leaving 4 bases not matched to a gene. This CDR3 region has 15 residues. Germline values: CDR1 MGHRA, CDR2 YSYEKL. The material sequenced was blood. The chain recombines TRBV4-1 with TRBJ2-3; 7 nucleotides agree with TRBD2. This clonotype was sampled from a woman of 80 years or more in good health. The CDR3 loop is CASSQERLAPDTQYF. In DNA form, the CDR3 reads TGCGCCAGCAGCCAAGAGAGACTAGCCCCAGATACGCAGTATTTT.